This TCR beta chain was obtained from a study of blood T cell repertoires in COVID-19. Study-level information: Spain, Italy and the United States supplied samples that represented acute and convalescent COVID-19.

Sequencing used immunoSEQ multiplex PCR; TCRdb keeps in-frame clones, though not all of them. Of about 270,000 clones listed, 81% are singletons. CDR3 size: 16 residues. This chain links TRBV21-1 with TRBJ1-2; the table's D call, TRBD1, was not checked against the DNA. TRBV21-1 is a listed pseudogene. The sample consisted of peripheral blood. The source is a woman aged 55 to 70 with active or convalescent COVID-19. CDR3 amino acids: CASRKGSDSVTGGYTF. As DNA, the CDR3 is TGTGCCAGCAGAAAGGGGTCGGACAGCGTTACAGGTGGCTACACCTTC.